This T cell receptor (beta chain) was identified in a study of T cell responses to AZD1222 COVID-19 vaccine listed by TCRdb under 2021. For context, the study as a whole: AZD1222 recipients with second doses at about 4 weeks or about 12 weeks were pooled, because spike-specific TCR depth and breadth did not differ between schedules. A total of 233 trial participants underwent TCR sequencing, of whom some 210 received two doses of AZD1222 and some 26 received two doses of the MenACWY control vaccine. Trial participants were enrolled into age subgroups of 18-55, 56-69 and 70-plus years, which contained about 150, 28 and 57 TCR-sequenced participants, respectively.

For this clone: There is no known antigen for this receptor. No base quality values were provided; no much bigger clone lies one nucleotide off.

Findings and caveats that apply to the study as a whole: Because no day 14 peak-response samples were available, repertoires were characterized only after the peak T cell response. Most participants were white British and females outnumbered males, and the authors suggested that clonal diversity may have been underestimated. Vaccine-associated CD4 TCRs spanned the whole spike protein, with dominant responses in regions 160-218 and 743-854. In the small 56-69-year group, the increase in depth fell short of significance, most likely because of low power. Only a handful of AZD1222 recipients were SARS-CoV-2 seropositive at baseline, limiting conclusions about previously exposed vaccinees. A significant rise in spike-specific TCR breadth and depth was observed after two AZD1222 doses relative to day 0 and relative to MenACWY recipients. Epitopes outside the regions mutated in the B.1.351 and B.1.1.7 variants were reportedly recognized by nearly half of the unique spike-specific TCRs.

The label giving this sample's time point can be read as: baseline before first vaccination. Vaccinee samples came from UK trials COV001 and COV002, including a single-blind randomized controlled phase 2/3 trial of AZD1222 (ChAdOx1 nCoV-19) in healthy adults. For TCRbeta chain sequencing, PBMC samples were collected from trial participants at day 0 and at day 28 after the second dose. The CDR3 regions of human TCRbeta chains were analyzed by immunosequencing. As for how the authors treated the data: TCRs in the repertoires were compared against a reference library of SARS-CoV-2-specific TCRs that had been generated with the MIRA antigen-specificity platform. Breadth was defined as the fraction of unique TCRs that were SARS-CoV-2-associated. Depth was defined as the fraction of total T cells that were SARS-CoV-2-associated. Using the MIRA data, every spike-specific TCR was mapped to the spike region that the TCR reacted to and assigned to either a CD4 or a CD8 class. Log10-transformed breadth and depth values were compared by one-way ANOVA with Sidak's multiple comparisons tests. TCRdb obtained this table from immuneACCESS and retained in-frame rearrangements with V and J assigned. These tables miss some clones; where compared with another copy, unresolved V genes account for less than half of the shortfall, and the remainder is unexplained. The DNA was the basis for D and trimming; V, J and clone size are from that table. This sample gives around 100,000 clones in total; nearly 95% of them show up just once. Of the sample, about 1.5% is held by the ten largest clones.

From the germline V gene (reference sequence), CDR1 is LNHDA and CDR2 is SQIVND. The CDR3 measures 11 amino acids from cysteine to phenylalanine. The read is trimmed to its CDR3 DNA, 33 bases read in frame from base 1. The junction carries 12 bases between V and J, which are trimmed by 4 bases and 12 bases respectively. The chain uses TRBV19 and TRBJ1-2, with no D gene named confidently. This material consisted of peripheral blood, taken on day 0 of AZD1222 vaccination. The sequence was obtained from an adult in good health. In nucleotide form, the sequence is TGTGCCAGTAGTACGGCAGGCCGGAACACCTTC. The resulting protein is CASSTAGRNTF. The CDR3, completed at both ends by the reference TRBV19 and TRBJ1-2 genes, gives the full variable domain DGGITQSPKYLFRKEGQNVTLSCEQNLNHDAMYWYRQDPGQGLRLIYYSQIVNDFQKGDIAEGYSVSREKKESFPLTVTSAQKNPTAFYLCASSTAGRNTFGSGTRLTVV.